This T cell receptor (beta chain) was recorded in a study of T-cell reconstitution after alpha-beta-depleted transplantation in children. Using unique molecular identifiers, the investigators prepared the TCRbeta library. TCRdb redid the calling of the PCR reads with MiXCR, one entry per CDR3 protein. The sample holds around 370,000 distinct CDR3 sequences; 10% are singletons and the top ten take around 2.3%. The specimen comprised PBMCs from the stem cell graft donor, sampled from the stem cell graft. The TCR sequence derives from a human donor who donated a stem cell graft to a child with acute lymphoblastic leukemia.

The CDR3 is CASRQDRYNEQFF. The CDR3 DNA reads as TGTGCCAGCAGACAAGACAGATACAATGAGCAGTTCTTC. This chain links TRBV6-1 with TRBJ2-1; possible D gene TRBD1, 5 bases. The CDR3 is made up of 13 amino acids. Germline V CDR1 and CDR2: MNHNS, SASEGT. The V end lost 6 bases, the J end lost 4 bases, and 10 bases lay between the germline ends.